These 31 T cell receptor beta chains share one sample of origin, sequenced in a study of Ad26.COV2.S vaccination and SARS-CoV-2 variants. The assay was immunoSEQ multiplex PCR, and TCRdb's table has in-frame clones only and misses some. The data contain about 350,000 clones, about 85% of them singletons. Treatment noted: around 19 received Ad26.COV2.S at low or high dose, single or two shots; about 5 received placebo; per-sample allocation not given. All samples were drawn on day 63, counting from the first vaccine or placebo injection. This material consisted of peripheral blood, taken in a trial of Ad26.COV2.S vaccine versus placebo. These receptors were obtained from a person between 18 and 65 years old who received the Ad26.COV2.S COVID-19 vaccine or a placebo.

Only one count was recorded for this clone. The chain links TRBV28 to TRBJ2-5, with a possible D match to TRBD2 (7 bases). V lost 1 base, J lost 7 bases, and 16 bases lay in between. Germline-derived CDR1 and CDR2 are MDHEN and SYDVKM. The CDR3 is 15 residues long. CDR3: CASSLLLGRGGTQYF. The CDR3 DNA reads TGTGCCAGCAGTTTATTACTGGGAAGGGGGGGGACCCAGTACTTC.

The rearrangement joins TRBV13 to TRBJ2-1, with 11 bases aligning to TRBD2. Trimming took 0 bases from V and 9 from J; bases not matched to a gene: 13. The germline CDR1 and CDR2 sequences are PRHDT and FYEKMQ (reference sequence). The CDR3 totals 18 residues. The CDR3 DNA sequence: TGTGCCAGCAGCTTAGGGGGGCGGACTAGCGGGTGGGGAGGTGAGCAGTTCTTC. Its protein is CASSLGGRTSGWGGEQFF.

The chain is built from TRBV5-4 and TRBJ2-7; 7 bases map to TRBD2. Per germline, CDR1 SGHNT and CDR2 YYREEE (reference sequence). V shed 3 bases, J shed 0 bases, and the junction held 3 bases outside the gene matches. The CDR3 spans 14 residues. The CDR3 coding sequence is TGTGCCAGCAGCTCCCAGCGGGACTCCTACGAGCAGTACTTC. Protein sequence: CASSSQRDSYEQYF.

The CDR3 loop reads CASSGPYEQYF. As DNA, the CDR3 is TGCGCCAGCAGTGGCCCCTACGAGCAGTACTTC. The V call is TRBV10-2, the J call TRBJ2-7; the D is unclear. This CDR3 is built from 11 residues. Per germline, CDR1 WSHSY and CDR2 SAAADI. Trimming removed 4 bases at V and 2 bases at J, with 3 bases between.

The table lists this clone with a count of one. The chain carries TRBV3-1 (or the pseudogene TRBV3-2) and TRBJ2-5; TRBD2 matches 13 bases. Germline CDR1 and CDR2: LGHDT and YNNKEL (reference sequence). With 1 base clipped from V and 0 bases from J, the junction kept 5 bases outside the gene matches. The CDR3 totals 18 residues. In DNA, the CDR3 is TGTGCCAGCAGCCAAGCTGGGACTAGCGGGATCTACCAAGAGACCCAGTACTTC. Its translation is CASSQAGTSGIYQETQYF.

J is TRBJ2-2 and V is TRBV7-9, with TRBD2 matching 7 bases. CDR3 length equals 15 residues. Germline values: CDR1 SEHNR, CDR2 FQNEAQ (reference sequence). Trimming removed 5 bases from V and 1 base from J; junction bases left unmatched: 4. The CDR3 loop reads CASSVTGGNTGELFF. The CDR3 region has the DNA TGTGCCAGCAGCGTAACGGGGGGGAACACCGGGGAGCTGTTTTTT.

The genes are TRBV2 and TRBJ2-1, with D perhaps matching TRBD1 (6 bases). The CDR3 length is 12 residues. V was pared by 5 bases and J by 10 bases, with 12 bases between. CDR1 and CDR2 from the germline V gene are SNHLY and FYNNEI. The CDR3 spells CASSSQRGEQFF. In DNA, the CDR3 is TGTGCCAGCAGTTCCCAAAGGGGGGAGCAGTTCTTC.

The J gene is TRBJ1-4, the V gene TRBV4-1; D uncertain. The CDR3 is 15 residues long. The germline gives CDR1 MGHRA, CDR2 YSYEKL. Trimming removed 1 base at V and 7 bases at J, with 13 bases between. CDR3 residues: CASSQVSEVGEKLFF. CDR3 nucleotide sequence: TGCGCCAGCAGCCAAGTTTCCGAAGTGGGTGAAAAACTGTTTTTT.

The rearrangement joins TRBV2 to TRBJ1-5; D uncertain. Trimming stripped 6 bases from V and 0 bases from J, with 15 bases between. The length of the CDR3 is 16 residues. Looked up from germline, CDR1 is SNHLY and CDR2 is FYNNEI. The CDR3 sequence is CASRRAPGDSNQPQHF. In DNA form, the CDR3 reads TGTGCCAGCAGGCGAGCGCCAGGAGATAGCAATCAGCCCCAGCATTTT.

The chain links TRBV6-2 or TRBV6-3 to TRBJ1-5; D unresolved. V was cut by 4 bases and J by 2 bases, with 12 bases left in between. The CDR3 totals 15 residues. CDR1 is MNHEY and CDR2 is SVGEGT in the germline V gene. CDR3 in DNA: TGTGCCAGCAGTTCGGGTCTTAGGGGCAATCAGCCCCAGCATTTT. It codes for CASSSGLRGNQPQHF.

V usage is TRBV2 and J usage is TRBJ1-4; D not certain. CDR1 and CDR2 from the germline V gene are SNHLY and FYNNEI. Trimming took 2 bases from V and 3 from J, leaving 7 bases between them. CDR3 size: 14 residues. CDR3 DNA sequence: TGTGCCAGCAGTGAAATCAGGTCTAATGAAAAACTGTTTTTT. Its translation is CASSEIRSNEKLFF.

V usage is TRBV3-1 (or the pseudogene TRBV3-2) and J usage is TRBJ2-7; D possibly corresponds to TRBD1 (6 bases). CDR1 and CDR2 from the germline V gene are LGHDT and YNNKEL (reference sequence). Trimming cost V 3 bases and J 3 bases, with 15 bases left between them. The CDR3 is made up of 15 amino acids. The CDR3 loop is CASSHLAGTSYEQYF. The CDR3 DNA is TGTGCCAGCAGCCATTTGGCCGGGACAAGCTACGAGCAGTACTTC.

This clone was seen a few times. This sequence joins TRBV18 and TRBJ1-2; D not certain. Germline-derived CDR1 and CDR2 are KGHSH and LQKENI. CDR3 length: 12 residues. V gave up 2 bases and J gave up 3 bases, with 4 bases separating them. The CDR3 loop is CASSPSYYGYTF. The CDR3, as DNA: TGTGCCAGCTCACCAAGTTACTATGGCTACACCTTC.

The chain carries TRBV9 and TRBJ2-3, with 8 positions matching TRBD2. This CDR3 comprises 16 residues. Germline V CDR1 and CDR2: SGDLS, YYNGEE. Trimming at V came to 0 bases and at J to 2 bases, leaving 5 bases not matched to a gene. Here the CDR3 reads CASSVGRSGVTDTQYF. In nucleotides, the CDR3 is TGTGCCAGCAGCGTAGGTCGTAGCGGGGTCACAGATACGCAGTATTTT.

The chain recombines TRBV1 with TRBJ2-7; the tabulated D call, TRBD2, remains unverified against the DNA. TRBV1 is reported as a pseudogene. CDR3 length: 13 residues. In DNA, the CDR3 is TGCACCAGCTCCTCGGGACTAGGGTACGAGCAGTACTTC. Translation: CTSSSGLGYEQYF.

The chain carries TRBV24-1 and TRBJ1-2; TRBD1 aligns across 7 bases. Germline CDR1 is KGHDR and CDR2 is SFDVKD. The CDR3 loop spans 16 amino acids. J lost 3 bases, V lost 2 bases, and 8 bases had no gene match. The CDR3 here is CATSDWRQGIDYGYTF. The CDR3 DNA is TGTGCCACCAGTGATTGGAGACAGGGTATTGACTATGGCTACACCTTC.

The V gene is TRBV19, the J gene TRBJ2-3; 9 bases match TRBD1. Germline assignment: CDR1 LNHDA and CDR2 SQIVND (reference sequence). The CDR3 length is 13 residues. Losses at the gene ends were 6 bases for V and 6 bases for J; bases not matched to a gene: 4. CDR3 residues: CASSRDREDTQYF. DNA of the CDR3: TGTGCCAGTAGCCGGGACAGGGAGGATACGCAGTATTTT.

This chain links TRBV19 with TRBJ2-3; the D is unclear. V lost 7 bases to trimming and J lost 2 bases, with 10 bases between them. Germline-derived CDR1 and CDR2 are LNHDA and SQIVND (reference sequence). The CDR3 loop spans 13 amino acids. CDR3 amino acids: CASNPANTDTQYF. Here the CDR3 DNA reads TGTGCCAGTAATCCGGCAAACACAGATACGCAGTATTTT. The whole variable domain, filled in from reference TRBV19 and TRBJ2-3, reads DGGITQSPKYLFRKEGQNVTLSCEQNLNHDAMYWYRQDPGQGLRLIYYSQIVNDFQKGDIAEGYSVSREKKESFPLTVTSAQKNPTAFYLCASNPANTDTQYFGPGTRLTVL.

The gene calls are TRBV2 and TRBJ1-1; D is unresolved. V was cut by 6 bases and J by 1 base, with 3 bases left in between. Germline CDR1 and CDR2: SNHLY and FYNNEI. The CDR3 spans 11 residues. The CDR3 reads CASRANTEAFF. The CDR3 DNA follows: TGTGCCAGCAGGGCGAACACTGAAGCTTTCTTT. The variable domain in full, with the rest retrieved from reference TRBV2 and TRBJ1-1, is EPEVTQTPSHQVTQMGQEVILRCVPISNHLYFYWYRQILGQKVEFLVSFYNNEISEKSEIFDDQFSVERPDGSNFTLKIRSTKLEDSAMYFCASRANTEAFFGQGTRLTVV.

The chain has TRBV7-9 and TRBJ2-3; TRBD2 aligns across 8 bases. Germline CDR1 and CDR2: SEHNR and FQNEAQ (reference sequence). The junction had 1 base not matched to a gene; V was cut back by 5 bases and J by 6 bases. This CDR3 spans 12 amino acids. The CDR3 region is CASSSGGDTQYF. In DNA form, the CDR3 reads TGTGCCAGCAGCAGCGGGGGTGATACGCAGTATTTT.

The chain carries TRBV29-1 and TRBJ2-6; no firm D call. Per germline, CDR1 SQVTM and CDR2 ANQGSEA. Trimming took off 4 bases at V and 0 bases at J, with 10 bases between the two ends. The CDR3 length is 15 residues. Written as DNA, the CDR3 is TGCAGCGTTGGATCGGCCGACTCTGGGGCCAACGTCCTGACTTTC. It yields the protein CSVGSADSGANVLTF.

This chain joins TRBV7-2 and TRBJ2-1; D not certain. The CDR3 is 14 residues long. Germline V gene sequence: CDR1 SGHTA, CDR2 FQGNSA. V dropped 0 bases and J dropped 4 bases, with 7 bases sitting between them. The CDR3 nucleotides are TGTGCCAGCAGCTTAGCGGTTCTTTACAATGAGCAGTTCTTC. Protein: CASSLAVLYNEQFF.

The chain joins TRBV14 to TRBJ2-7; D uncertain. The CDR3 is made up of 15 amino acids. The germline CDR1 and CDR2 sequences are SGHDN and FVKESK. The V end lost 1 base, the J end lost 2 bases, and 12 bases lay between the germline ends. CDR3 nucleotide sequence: TGTGCCAGCAGCCAAGTACATACTCTAACCTACGAGCAGTACTTC. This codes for CASSQVHTLTYEQYF. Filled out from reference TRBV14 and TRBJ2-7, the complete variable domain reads EAGVTQFPSHSVIEKGQTVTLRCDPISGHDNLYWYRRVMGKEIKFLLHFVKESKQDESGMPNNRFLAERTGGTYSTLKVQPAELEDSGVYFCASSQVHTLTYEQYFGPGTRLTVT.

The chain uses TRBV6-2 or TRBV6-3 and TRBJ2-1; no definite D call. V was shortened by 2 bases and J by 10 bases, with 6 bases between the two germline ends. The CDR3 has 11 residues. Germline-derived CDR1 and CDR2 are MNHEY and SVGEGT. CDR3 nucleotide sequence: TGTGCCAGCAGTTACGGAGCGGAGCAGTTCTTC. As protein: CASSYGAEQFF.

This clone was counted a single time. CDR3 bases: TGTGCCAGCAGCTTATCTCCCTTGGGGACAGCCTACGAGCAGTACTTC. Encoded protein: CASSLSPLGTAYEQYF. The rearrangement joins TRBV7-2 to TRBJ2-7, with 7 positions matching TRBD1. After removal of 2 bases from V and 2 bases from J, the junction contained 9 bases not matched to a gene. The CDR3 spans 16 residues. Germline-derived CDR1 and CDR2 are SGHTA and FQGNSA.

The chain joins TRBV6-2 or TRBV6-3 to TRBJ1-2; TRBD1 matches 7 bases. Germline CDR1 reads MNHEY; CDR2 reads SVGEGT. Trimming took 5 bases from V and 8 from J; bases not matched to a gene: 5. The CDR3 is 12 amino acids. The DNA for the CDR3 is TGTGCCAGCAGTACGACAGGGAAAGGCTACACCTTC. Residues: CASSTTGKGYTF.

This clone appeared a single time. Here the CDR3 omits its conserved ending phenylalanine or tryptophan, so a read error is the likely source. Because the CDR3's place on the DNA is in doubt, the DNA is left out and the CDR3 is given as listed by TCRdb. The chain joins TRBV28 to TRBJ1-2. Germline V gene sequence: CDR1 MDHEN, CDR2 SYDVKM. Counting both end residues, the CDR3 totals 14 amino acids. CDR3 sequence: CASSLYTDDSPAVS.

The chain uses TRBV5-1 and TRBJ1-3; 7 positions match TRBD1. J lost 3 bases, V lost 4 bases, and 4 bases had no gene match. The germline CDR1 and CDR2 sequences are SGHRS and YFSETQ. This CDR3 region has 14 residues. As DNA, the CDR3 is TGCGCCAGCAGCCCGACAGGGTTTGGAAACACCATATATTTT. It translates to CASSPTGFGNTIYF.

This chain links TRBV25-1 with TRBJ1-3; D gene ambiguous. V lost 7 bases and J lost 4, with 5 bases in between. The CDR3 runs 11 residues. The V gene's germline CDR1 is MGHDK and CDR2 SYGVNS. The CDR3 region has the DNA TGTGCCAGCACTACCGGAAACACCATATATTTT. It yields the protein CASTTGNTIYF.

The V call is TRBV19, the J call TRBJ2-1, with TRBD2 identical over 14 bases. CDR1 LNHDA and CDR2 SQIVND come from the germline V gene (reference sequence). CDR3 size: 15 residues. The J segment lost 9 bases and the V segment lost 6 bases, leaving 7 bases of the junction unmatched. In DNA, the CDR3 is TGTGCCAGTAGCGGGACTAGCGGGAGTCTCAGTGAGCAGTTCTTC. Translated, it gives CASSGTSGSLSEQFF.

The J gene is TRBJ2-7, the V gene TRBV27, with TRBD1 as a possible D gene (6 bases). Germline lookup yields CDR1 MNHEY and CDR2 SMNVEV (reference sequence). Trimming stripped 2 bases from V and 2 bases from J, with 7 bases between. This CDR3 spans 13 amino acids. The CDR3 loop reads CASSLGGPYEQYF. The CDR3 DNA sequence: TGTGCCAGCAGTTTAGGGGGCCCCTACGAGCAGTACTTC.